The 26 T cell receptor beta chains presented below share a single source sample, sequenced in a study of cytomegalovirus exposure and HLA in healthy donors. TCRdb keeps only in-frame clones here, not all; method: immunoSEQ multiplex PCR. The sample gives some 72,000 clones, about 96% of which show up once; 1.5% to 2% is in the top ten. The sample comprised PBMCs. These receptors were obtained from a man aged 18 to 29 in good health and CMV-seropositive.

J is TRBJ2-1 and V is TRBV27, with 9 bases identical to TRBD2. Germline loops: CDR1 MNHEY, CDR2 SMNVEV (reference sequence). The CDR3 consists of 15 residues. V lost 8 bases to trimming and J lost 4 bases; unmatched junction nucleotides: 9. Written as DNA, the CDR3 is TGTGCCAGCGGGGGACTAGCCTCACATTACAATGAGCAGTTCTTC. This sequence encodes CASGGLASHYNEQFF.

The V call is TRBV19, the J call TRBJ1-5; 7 bases align to TRBD1. V gave up 4 bases and J gave up 4 bases; unmatched junction bases: 7. Germline CDR1 is LNHDA and CDR2 is SQIVND (reference sequence). There are 15 residues in the CDR3. The CDR3 region is CASSTPGQLNQPQHF. Written as DNA, the CDR3 is TGTGCCAGTAGTACGCCGGGACAGCTAAATCAGCCCCAGCATTTT.

This clone occurred once. The gene calls are TRBV27 and TRBJ2-7, with TRBD2 matching 8 bases. The CDR3 is made up of 14 amino acids. Per germline, CDR1 MNHEY and CDR2 SMNVEV (reference sequence). V shed 7 bases, J shed 3 bases, and the junction held 8 bases outside the gene matches. The CDR3 region is CASTLGGGHYEQYF. CDR3 sequence (DNA): TGTGCCAGCACCCTCGGGGGGGGGCACTACGAGCAGTACTTC.

This clone was seen only once. The CDR3 coding sequence is TGTGCCAGCAGCTTAGCGGCAGGGGGCACCGGGGAGCTGTTTTTT. It translates to CASSLAAGGTGELFF. The chain combines TRBV7-2 with TRBJ2-2, with TRBD1 matching 7 bases. Germline CDR1 is SGHTA and CDR2 is FQGNSA. This CDR3 contains 15 residues. With 0 bases clipped from V and 4 bases from J, the junction kept 2 bases outside the gene matches.

CDR3 sequence: CASSLEGAARAGEQYF. CDR3 nucleotide sequence: TGCGCCAGCAGCTTGGAGGGGGCAGCCCGGGCGGGGGAGCAGTACTTC. V and J are TRBV5-1 and TRBJ2-7; weak D call: TRBD1 (7 bases). The CDR3 is 16 residues long. Germline loops: CDR1 SGHRS, CDR2 YFSETQ. Trimming pared 0 bases from V and 7 bases from J, leaving 20 bases between. The full variable domain, with the rest looked up from reference TRBV5-1 and TRBJ2-7, is KAGVTQTPRYLIKTRGQQVTLSCSPISGHRSVSWYQQTPGQGLQFLFEYFSETQRNKGNFPGRFSGRQFSNSRSEMNVSTLELGDSALYLCASSLEGAARAGEQYFGPGTRLTVT.

This chain connects TRBV7-2 to TRBJ1-1; the D is unclear. Germline CDR1 and CDR2: SGHTA and FQGNSA. Trimming cost V 7 bases and J 5 bases, with 14 bases left between them. The CDR3 runs 13 residues. The CDR3 bases are TGTGCCAGCACCGCCTTCCGGGAGACTGAAGCTTTCTTT. This encodes CASTAFRETEAFF.

V is TRBV15 and J is TRBJ2-2; tentative D call: TRBD2 (6 bases). The CDR3 is 14 residues long. V was shortened by 2 bases and J by 6 bases, with 10 bases between the two germline ends. In germline, CDR1 is LNHNV, CDR2 YYDKDF (reference sequence). The CDR3 protein is CATSRPGGSGELFF. In DNA, the CDR3 is TGTGCCACCAGCAGACCCGGGGGTTCCGGGGAGCTGTTTTTT.

The chain recombines TRBV6-1 with TRBJ2-1, with D maybe TRBD1 (6 bases). Trimming pared 10 bases from V and 2 bases from J, leaving 12 bases between. Germline CDR1 is MNHNS and CDR2 is SASEGT. The CDR3 runs to 13 residues. CDR3 sequence: CATEQGTYNEQFF. The CDR3 nucleotides are TGTGCCACCGAACAGGGTACCTACAATGAGCAGTTCTTC.

The rearrangement uses TRBV5-4 and TRBJ2-3, with 12 bases identical to TRBD2. The germline V gene has CDR1 SGHNT and CDR2 YYREEE (reference sequence). The J segment lost 5 bases and the V segment lost 4 bases, leaving 8 bases of the junction unmatched. This CDR3 is 16 amino acids long. The CDR3 DNA is TGTGCCAGCAGCCCGATCGGACTAGCGGGATTAGATACGCAGTATTTT. The encoded protein is CASSPIGLAGLDTQYF.

This chain uses TRBV11-1 with TRBJ2-6; 7 nucleotides align to TRBD1. This CDR3 is 18 amino acids long. Losses at the gene ends were 3 bases for V and 0 bases for J; bases not matched to a gene: 8. Germline V gene data show CDR1 as SGHAT and CDR2 as FQDESV (reference sequence). CDR3 in amino acids: CASSFFGQAYSGANVLTF. The CDR3 nucleotides read TGTGCCAGCAGCTTTTTCGGACAGGCCTACTCTGGGGCCAACGTCCTGACTTTC.

The chain uses TRBV29-1 and TRBJ2-5; 10 positions agree with TRBD2. The germline gives CDR1 SQVTM, CDR2 ANQGSEA. The length of the CDR3 is 13 residues. V trimming: 6 bases; J trimming: 3 bases; junction bases outside the gene matches: 4. The CDR3 nucleotides read TGCAGCGTGGATACTAGCGGGAAAGAGACCCAGTACTTC. Its protein is CSVDTSGKETQYF. Drawing the rest from reference TRBV29-1 and TRBJ2-5, the complete variable domain is SAVISQKPSRDICQRGTSLTIQCQVDSQVTMMFWYRQQPGQSLTLIATANQGSEATYESGFVIDKFPISRPNLTFSTLTVSNMSPEDSSIYLCSVDTSGKETQYFGPGTRLLVL.

This chain uses TRBV7-6 with TRBJ1-4; maybe TRBD1 (5 bases). Trimming left V 1 base short and J 8 bases short, with 11 bases between. From germline, CDR1 is SGHVS and CDR2 FNYEAQ. The CDR3 extends over 14 amino acids. This CDR3 reads CASSLGQGNEKLFF. CDR3 sequence (DNA): TGTGCCAGCAGCTTAGGGCAGGGCAACGAAAAACTGTTTTTT. Full variable domain (outside the CDR3, taken from reference TRBV7-6 and TRBJ1-4): GAGVSQSPRYKVTKRGQDVALRCDPISGHVSLYWYRQALGQGPEFLTYFNYEAQQDKSGLPNDRFSAERPEGSISTLTIQRTEQRDSAMYRCASSLGQGNEKLFFGSGTQLSVL.

The chain couples TRBV5-6 to TRBJ1-2, with 7 nucleotides matching TRBD1. CDR1 SGHDT and CDR2 YYEEEE come from the germline V gene. With V trimmed by 4 bases and J by 3 bases, 12 bases remained unmatched. There are 16 residues in the CDR3. As DNA, the CDR3 is TGTGCCAGCAGCACTGAAGGGGGCGTAGATCACTATGGCTACACCTTC. Translating it yields CASSTEGGVDHYGYTF.

The chain is built from TRBV6-5 and TRBJ1-1, with TRBD1 matching over 9 bases. J gave up 6 bases and V 11 bases, and 4 bases lay outside the gene matches. The CDR3 is 11 residues long. Germline V gene data show CDR1 as MNHEY and CDR2 as SVGAGI. The CDR3 region has the DNA TGTGCCGTCCGGGACAGGGCTGAAGCTTTCTTT. The encoded protein is CAVRDRAEAFF.

CDR3 in amino acids: CASSLGGEGQETQYF. Here the CDR3 DNA reads TGTGCCAGCAGCTTGGGGGGTGAGGGCCAAGAGACCCAGTACTTC. This chain links TRBV5-4 with TRBJ2-5, with a tentative D call TRBD2 (5 bases). The length of the CDR3 is 15 residues. Germline V gene data show CDR1 as SGHNT and CDR2 as YYREEE (reference sequence). The V and J ends lost 0 bases and 1 base respectively, with 10 bases between them.

The chain has TRBV4-2 and TRBJ1-2; no firm D call. Germline-derived CDR1 and CDR2 are LGHNA and YNFKEQ. V lost 4 bases to trimming and J lost 1 base, with 22 bases between them. The CDR3 is 18 amino acids. DNA for the CDR3: TGTGCCAGCAGCCCCATTGACTCACCGATCCCTAGTAACTATGGCTACACCTTC. Amino acid sequence: CASSPIDSPIPSNYGYTF.

This clone has a single count. The chain joins TRBV28 to TRBJ1-1; unclear D gene. This CDR3 has 14 amino acids. The germline V gene has CDR1 MDHEN and CDR2 SYDVKM. V was cut by 8 bases and J by 0 bases, with 13 bases left in between. The DNA of the CDR3 is TGTGCCAGCCTGGACCCGGGGATGAACACTGAAGCTTTCTTT. It yields the protein CASLDPGMNTEAFF.

The chain has TRBV29-1 and TRBJ1-2; 12 nucleotides align to TRBD1. Trimming cost V 7 bases and J 8 bases; bases outside gene matches: 8. The CDR3 spans 13 residues. Per the germline V gene, CDR1 is SQVTM and CDR2 is ANQGSEA. The CDR3, as DNA: TGCAGCGCCTCAACCGGGACAGGGGGCGGCTACACCTTC. Its protein is CSASTGTGGGYTF.

The chain recombines TRBV6-5 with TRBJ2-3; 7 positions match TRBD1. V was pared by 6 bases and J by 3 bases, with 6 bases of the junction left unmatched. Germline V gene lookup returns CDR1 MNHEY and CDR2 SVGAGI. The CDR3 runs to 14 residues. CDR3 nucleotides: TGTGCCAGCAGCCGACAGGGTCTTACAGATACGCAGTATTTT. Its translation: CASSRQGLTDTQYF.

The chain carries TRBV15 and TRBJ2-7; D is perhaps TRBD2 (6 bases). Germline-derived CDR1 and CDR2 are LNHNV and YYDKDF (reference sequence). Trimming took off 3 bases at V and 4 bases at J, with 10 bases between the two ends. The CDR3 runs 13 residues. The CDR3 sequence: CATSSAAGYEQYF. The CDR3 nucleotides are TGTGCCACCAGCAGCGCTGCGGGGTACGAGCAGTACTTC.

The chain uses TRBV5-1 and TRBJ2-1, with TRBD2 matching 9 bases. CDR1 SGHRS and CDR2 YFSETQ come from the germline V gene. The V gene end was trimmed by 2 bases and the J gene end by 4 bases; junction bases not matched to a gene: 7. This CDR3 comprises 16 residues. The CDR3 loop is CASSLPGLASYNEQFF. The CDR3 DNA is TGCGCCAGCAGCTTACCGGGACTAGCTTCTTACAATGAGCAGTTCTTC.

The chain uses TRBV27 and TRBJ1-1; 9 positions agree with TRBD1. The germline V gene encodes CDR1 MNHEY and CDR2 SMNVEV (reference sequence). The CDR3 consists of 17 residues. Trimming took 9 bases from V and 5 from J; bases not matched to a gene: 19. The CDR3, as DNA: TGTGCCAGATTGAAAGTTGGACAGGGGATAATCGAGACTGAAGCTTTCTTT. It is translated as CARLKVGQGIIETEAFF.

The chain uses TRBV11-2 and TRBJ2-7; 9 bases match TRBD1. The germline V gene encodes CDR1 SGHAT and CDR2 FQNNGV. V shed 5 bases and J 0 bases; nucleotides not matched to a gene: 8. There are 16 residues in the CDR3. The chain's CDR3 is CASSLTGTGSSYEQYF. CDR3 in DNA: TGTGCCAGCAGCCTTACCGGGACAGGGTCCTCCTACGAGCAGTACTTC.

The chain recombines TRBV13 with TRBJ2-7; 9 bases map to TRBD1. The CDR3 runs to 14 residues. Germline CDR1 PRHDT, CDR2 FYEKMQ (reference sequence). The ends lost 3 bases at V and 5 bases at J; junction bases unmatched: 5. CDR3 coding DNA: TGTGCCAGCAGCTTTTATGGGACAGGGAACGAGCAGTACTTC. Protein product: CASSFYGTGNEQYF.

The genes are TRBV9 and TRBJ1-1; D uncertain. V was shortened by 4 bases and J by 4 bases, with 8 bases between the two germline ends. The germline V gene encodes CDR1 SGDLS and CDR2 YYNGEE. The CDR3 contains 12 residues. The CDR3 here is CASSRLATEAFF. Written as DNA, the CDR3 is TGTGCCAGCAGCCGTCTGGCCACTGAAGCTTTCTTT.

V and J are TRBV9 and TRBJ2-7, with 9 nucleotides matching TRBD2. Germline CDR1 reads SGDLS; CDR2 reads YYNGEE. There are 15 residues in the CDR3. Trimming at V came to 3 bases and at J to 6 bases, leaving 10 bases not matched to a gene. DNA for the CDR3: TGTGCCAGCAGCGGTACCGGGACTAGCTGGTTCGAGCAGTACTTC. Its translation is CASSGTGTSWFEQYF.